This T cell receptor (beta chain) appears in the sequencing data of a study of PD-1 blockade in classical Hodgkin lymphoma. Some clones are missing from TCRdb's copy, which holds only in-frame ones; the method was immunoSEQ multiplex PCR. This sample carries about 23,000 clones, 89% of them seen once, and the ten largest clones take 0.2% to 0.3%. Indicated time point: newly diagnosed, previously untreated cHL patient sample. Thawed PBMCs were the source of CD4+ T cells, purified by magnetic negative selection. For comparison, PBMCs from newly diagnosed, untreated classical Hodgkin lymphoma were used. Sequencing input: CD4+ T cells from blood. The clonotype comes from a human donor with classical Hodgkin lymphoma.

The CDR3 nucleotides read TGCGCCAGCAAGAGGGGTAGCGGGAGCTTGGAGACCCAGTACTTC. Its protein product is CASKRGSGSLETQYF. The V call is TRBV5-1, the J call TRBJ2-5, with 9 bases fitting TRBD2. Trimming at V came to 6 bases and at J to 5 bases, leaving 11 bases not matched to a gene. There are 15 residues in the CDR3. Germline CDR1 reads SGHRS; CDR2 reads YFSETQ. The whole variable domain, remainder taken from reference TRBV5-1 and TRBJ2-5, is KAGVTQTPRYLIKTRGQQVTLSCSPISGHRSVSWYQQTPGQGLQFLFEYFSETQRNKGNFPGRFSGRQFSNSRSEMNVSTLELGDSALYLCASKRGSGSLETQYFGPGTRLLVL.